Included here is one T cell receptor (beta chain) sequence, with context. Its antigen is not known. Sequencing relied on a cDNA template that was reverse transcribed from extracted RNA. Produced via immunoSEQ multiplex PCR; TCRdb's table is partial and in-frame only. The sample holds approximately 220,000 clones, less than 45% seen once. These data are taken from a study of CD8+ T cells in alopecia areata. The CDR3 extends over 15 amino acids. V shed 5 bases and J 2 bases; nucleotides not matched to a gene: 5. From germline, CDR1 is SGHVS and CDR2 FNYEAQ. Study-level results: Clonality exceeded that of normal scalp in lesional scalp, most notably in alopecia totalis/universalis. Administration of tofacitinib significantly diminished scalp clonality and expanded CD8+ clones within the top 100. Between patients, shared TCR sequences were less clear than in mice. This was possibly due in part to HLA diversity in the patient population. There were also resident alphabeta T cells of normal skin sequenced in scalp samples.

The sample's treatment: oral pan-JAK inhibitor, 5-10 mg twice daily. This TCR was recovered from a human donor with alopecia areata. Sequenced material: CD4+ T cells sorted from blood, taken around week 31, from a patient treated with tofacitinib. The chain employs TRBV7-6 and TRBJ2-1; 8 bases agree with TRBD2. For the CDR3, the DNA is TGTGCCAGCAGCAAATTAGCGGGACCCTACAATGAGCAGTTCTTC. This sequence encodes CASSKLAGPYNEQFF.